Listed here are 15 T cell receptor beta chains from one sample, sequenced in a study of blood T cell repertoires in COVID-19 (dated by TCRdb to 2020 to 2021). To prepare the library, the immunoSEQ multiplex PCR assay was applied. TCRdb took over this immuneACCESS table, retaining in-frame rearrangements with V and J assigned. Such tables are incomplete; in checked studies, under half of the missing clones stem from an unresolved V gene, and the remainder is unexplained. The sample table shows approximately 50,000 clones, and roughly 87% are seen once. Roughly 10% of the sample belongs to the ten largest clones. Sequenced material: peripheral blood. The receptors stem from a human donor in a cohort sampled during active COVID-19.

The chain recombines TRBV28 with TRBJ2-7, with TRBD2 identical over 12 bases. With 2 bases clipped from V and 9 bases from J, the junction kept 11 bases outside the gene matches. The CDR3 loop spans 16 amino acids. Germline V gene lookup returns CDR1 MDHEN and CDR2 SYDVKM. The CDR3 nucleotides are TGTGCCAGCAGTTTAGACGTGAGACTAGCGGGAGCCGTGCAGTACTTC. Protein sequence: CASSLDVRLAGAVQYF.

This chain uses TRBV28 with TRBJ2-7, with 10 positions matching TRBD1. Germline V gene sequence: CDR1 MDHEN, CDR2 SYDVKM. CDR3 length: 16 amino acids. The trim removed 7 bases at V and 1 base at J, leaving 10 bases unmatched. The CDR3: CASKGTGVPGSYEQYF. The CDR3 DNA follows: TGTGCCAGCAAGGGGACAGGGGTCCCCGGGTCCTACGAGCAGTACTTC.

CDR3 bases: TGTGCCAGTAGTCCAATGGGACTGCGCTCTCCCTATGGCTACACCTTC. Translating gives CASSPMGLRSPYGYTF. The chain links TRBV19 to TRBJ1-2, with a tentative D call TRBD1 (5 bases). Germline CDR1 and CDR2: LNHDA and SQIVND (reference sequence). CDR3 size: 16 residues. V dropped 5 bases and J dropped 4 bases, with 20 bases sitting between them. The full variable domain, in which reference TRBV19 and TRBJ1-2 provide the parts outside the CDR3, is DGGITQSPKYLFRKEGQNVTLSCEQNLNHDAMYWYRQDPGQGLRLIYYSQIVNDFQKGDIAEGYSVSREKKESFPLTVTSAQKNPTAFYLCASSPMGLRSPYGYTFGSGTRLTVV.

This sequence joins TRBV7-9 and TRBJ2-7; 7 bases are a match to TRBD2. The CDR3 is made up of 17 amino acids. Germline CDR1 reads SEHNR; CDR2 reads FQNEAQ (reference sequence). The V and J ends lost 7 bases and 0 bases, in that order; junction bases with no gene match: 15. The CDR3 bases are TGTGCCAGCACCCCTTGGGGGGGTGCAGCGGCCTCCTACGAGCAGTACTTC. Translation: CASTPWGGAAASYEQYF.

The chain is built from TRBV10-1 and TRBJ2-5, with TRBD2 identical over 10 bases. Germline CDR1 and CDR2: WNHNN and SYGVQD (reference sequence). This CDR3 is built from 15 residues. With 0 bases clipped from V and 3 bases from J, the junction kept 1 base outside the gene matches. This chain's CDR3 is CASSESGTSEETQYF. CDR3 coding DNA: TGCGCCAGCAGTGAGTCGGGGACTAGCGAAGAGACCCAGTACTTC.

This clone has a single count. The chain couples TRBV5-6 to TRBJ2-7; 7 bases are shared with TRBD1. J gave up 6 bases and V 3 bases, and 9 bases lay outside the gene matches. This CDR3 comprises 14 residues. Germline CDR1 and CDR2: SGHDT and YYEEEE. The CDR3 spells CASSSQGPLREQYF. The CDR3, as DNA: TGTGCCAGCAGCTCACAGGGGCCTCTACGCGAGCAGTACTTC.

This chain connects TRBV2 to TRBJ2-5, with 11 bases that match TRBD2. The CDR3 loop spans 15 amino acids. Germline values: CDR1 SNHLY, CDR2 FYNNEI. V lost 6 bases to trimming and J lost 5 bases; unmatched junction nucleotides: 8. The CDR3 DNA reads TGTGCCAGCAGGCCTTTAGCGGGAGGGTGGGAGACCCAGTACTTC. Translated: CASRPLAGGWETQYF.

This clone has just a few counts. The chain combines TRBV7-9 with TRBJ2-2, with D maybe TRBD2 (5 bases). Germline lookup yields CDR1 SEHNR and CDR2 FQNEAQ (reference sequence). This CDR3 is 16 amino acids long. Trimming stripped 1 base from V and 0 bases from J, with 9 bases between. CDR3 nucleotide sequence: TGTGCCAGCAGCTTAGATTCGGGATCGAACACCGGGGAGCTGTTTTTT. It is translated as CASSLDSGSNTGELFF.

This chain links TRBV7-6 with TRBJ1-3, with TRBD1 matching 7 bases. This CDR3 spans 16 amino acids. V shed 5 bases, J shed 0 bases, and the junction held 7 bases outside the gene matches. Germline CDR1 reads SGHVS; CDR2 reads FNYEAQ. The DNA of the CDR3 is TGTGCCAGCAGCCCCCGACAGGGAAGCTCTGGAAACACCATATATTTT. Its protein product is CASSPRQGSSGNTIYF. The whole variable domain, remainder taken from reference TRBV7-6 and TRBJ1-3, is GAGVSQSPRYKVTKRGQDVALRCDPISGHVSLYWYRQALGQGPEFLTYFNYEAQQDKSGLPNDRFSAERPEGSISTLTIQRTEQRDSAMYRCASSPRQGSSGNTIYFGEGSWLTVV.

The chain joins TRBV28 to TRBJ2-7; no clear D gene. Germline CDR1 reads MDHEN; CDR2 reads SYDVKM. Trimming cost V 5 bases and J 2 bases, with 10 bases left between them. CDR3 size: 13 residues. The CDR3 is CASSKPSTYEQYF. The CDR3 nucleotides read TGTGCCAGCAGTAAACCGTCTACCTACGAGCAGTACTTC.

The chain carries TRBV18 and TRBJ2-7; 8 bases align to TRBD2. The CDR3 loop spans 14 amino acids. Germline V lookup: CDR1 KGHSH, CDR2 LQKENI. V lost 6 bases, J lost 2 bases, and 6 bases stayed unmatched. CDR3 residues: CASSEGRGAYEQYF. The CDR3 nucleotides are TGTGCCAGCTCGGAGGGGCGGGGGGCCTACGAGCAGTACTTC.

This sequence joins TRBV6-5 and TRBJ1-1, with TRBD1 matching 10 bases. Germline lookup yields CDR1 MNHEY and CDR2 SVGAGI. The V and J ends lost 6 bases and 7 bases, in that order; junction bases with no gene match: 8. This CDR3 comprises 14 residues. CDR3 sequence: CASRDRGELNEAFF. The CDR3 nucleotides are TGTGCCAGCAGGGACAGGGGGGAACTGAATGAAGCTTTCTTT.

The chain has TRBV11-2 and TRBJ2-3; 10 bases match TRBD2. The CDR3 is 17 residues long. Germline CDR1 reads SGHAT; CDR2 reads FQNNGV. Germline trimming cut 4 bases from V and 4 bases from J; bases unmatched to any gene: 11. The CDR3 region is CASSSPRASGSPDTQYF. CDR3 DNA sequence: TGTGCCAGCAGCTCCCCTCGGGCTAGCGGGAGCCCAGATACGCAGTATTTT.

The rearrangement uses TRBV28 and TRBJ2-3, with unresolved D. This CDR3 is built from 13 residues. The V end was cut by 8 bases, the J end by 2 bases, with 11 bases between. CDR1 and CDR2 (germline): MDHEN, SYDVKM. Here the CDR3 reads CASSWASTDTQYF. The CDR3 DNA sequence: TGTGCCAGCTCTTGGGCTTCCACAGATACGCAGTATTTT. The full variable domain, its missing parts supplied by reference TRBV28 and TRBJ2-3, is DVKVTQSSRYLVKRTGEKVFLECVQDMDHENMFWYRQDPGLGLRLIYFSYDVKMKEKGDIPEGYSVSREKKERFSLILESASTNQTSMYLCASSWASTDTQYFGPGTRLTVL.

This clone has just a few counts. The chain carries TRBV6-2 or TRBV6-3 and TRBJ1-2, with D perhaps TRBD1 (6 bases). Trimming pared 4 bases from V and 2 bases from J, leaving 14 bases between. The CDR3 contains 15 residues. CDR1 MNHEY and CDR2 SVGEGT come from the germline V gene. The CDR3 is CASSSPRGQNYGYTF. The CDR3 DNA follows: TGTGCCAGCAGTTCCCCCAGGGGACAAAACTATGGCTACACCTTC.